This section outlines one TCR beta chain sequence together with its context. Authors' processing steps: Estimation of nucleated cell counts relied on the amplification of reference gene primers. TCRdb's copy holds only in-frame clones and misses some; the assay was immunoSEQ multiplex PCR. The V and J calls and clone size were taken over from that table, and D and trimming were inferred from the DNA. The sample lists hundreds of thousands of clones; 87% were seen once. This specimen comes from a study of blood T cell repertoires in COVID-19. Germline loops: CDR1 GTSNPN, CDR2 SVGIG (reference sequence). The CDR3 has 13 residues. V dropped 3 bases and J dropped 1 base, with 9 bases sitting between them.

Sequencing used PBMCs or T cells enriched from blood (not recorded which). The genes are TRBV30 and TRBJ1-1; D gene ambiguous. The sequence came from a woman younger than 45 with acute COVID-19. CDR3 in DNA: TGTGCCTGGAGGGTCGGGAGGAACACTGAAGCTTTCTTT. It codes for CAWRVGRNTEAFF.